What follows are 26 T cell receptor beta chains derived from one specimen sequenced in a study of cytomegalovirus exposure and HLA in healthy donors. Primers: 60 Vbeta forward and 13 Jbeta reverse. Sequencing used immunoSEQ multiplex PCR; TCRdb keeps in-frame clones, though not all of them. The sample records tens of thousands of clones, roughly 69% being singletons. The sequenced sample was PBMCs. Receptors were obtained from a woman in her forties or fifties in good health and CMV-seropositive.

This clone came up a few times. This chain joins TRBV29-1 and TRBJ2-7; the match to TRBD1 covers 11 bases. CDR1 is SQVTM and CDR2 is ANQGSEA in the germline V gene. After removal of 7 bases from V and 6 bases from J, the junction contained 8 bases not matched to a gene. The CDR3 runs 13 residues. The CDR3 loop is CSGGTGTGGEQYF. Here the CDR3 DNA reads TGCAGCGGGGGGACGGGGACAGGGGGCGAGCAGTACTTC.

V gene TRBV5-1 combines with J gene TRBJ2-7; D might be TRBD2 (6 bases). Germline values: CDR1 SGHRS, CDR2 YFSETQ. Trimming removed 0 bases from V and 2 bases from J, with 9 bases in between. The CDR3 covers 14 residues. CDR3 coding DNA: TGCGCCAGCAGCTTGGCCGGCGGGGCCTACGAGCAGTACTTC. Its protein product is CASSLAGGAYEQYF.

This clone was recorded a few times. This chain uses TRBV6-5 with TRBJ1-1, with D possibly being TRBD1 (6 bases). Germline V CDR1 and CDR2: MNHEY, SVGAGI. The CDR3 is 15 amino acids. Trimming pared 0 bases from V and 8 bases from J, leaving 16 bases between. CDR3 residues: CASSYSYRVEAEAFF. The CDR3 region has the DNA TGTGCCAGCAGTTACTCTTACAGGGTTGAGGCAGAAGCTTTCTTT.

In DNA form, the CDR3 reads TGCGCCAGCGGGGGGGGCGTCAGCTCCTACAATGAGCAGTTCTTC. Residues: CASGGGVSSYNEQFF. The rearrangement uses TRBV5-1 and TRBJ2-1, with D possibly being TRBD2 (7 bases). This CDR3 spans 15 amino acids. V lost 7 bases and J lost 0, with 14 bases in between. The germline CDR1 and CDR2 sequences are SGHRS and YFSETQ.

The gene calls are TRBV29-1 and TRBJ1-4; a weak D match, TRBD1 (6 bases). Germline V lookup: CDR1 SQVTM, CDR2 ANQGSEA. Trimming took off 0 bases at V and 3 bases at J, with 17 bases between the two ends. The CDR3 runs to 17 residues. Here the CDR3 DNA reads TGCAGCGTTGAAGATCGGGAGGCGGGGGCGGCTAATGAAAAACTGTTTTTT. Amino acids: CSVEDREAGAANEKLFF.

The rearrangement uses TRBV10-1 and TRBJ2-5; D remains unclear. V lost 0 bases, J lost 4 bases, and 3 bases lay in between. The CDR3 runs 12 residues. Germline V gene sequence: CDR1 WNHNN, CDR2 SYGVQD (reference sequence). This CDR3 reads CASSESGETQYF. The CDR3, as DNA: TGCGCCAGCAGTGAGTCCGGAGAGACCCAGTACTTC.

V is TRBV11-2 and J is TRBJ2-2, with TRBD2 identical over 7 bases. Germline CDR1 and CDR2: SGHAT and FQNNGV. After removal of 5 bases from V and 6 bases from J, the junction contained 6 bases not matched to a gene. The CDR3 loop spans 14 amino acids. CDR3 region: CASSNPRGAGELFF. The CDR3, as DNA: TGTGCCAGCAGCAATCCACGGGGGGCCGGGGAGCTGTTTTTT.

J is TRBJ1-1 and V is TRBV5-1; 8 bases are a match to TRBD1. This CDR3 is 14 amino acids long. V lost 2 bases and J lost 5; bases outside the gene matches: 5. Germline CDR1 is SGHRS and CDR2 is YFSETQ. The chain's CDR3 is CASSFDRGETEAFF. The CDR3 region has the DNA TGCGCCAGCAGCTTTGACAGGGGAGAGACTGAAGCTTTCTTT.

The chain joins TRBV7-7 to TRBJ2-5, with 8 bases aligning to TRBD1. The J segment lost 2 bases and the V segment lost 1 base, leaving 18 bases of the junction unmatched. The CDR3 is 20 residues long. Germline V gene lookup returns CDR1 SSHAT and CDR2 FNYEAQ (reference sequence). For the CDR3, the DNA is TGTGCCAGCAGCTTAGGAGACAGGACAGGGCGGGGTCCGTGGCAAGAGACCCAGTACTTC. As protein: CASSLGDRTGRGPWQETQYF.

The chain has TRBV10-3 and TRBJ2-1, with 7 bases fitting TRBD1. After removal of 4 bases from V and 9 bases from J, the junction contained 3 bases not matched to a gene. Germline-derived CDR1 and CDR2 are ENHRY and SYGVKD. This CDR3 comprises 12 residues. The CDR3: CAISGTGVEQFF. CDR3 in DNA: TGTGCCATCAGTGGAACAGGGGTTGAGCAGTTCTTC.

The DNA of the CDR3 is TGTGCCATCAGTGAGTCGCAGGACTCCTACGAGCAGTACTTC. Its protein product is CAISESQDSYEQYF. The chain joins TRBV10-3 to TRBJ2-7, with D uncertain. Germline V lookup: CDR1 ENHRY, CDR2 SYGVKD. With 0 bases removed from V and 0 bases from J, the gap between germline ends came to 6 bases. This CDR3 contains 14 residues.

The chain joins TRBV5-1 to TRBJ1-2, with D possibly being TRBD1 (5 bases). Looked up from germline, CDR1 is SGHRS and CDR2 is YFSETQ. The V and J ends lost 4 bases and 8 bases respectively, with 15 bases between them. CDR3 length equals 13 residues. In DNA, the CDR3 is TGCGCCAGCAGCGGAGGGGAAAACAAGGGCTACACCTTC. Protein product: CASSGGENKGYTF.

V is TRBV15 and J is TRBJ2-5, with D uncertain. Looked up from germline, CDR1 is LNHNV and CDR2 is YYDKDF (reference sequence). Trimming shortened V by 0 bases and J by 1 base, and 9 bases separated the two germline ends. The CDR3 length is 15 residues. The CDR3 nucleotides are TGTGCCACCAGCAGAGATGGGCACCGCCAAGAGACCCAGTACTTC. It translates to CATSRDGHRQETQYF. Looking up the rest from reference TRBV15 and TRBJ2-5 gives the full variable domain: DAMVIQNPRYQVTQFGKPVTLSCSQTLNHNVMYWYQQKSSQAPKLLFHYYDKDFNNEADTPDNFQSRRPNTSFCFLDIRSPGLGDTAMYLCATSRDGHRQETQYFGPGTRLLVL.

This clone was recorded a few times. V and J are TRBV4-1 and TRBJ2-2; D unresolved. Trimming pared 0 bases from V and 1 base from J, leaving 6 bases between. From germline, CDR1 is MGHRA and CDR2 YSYEKL. The CDR3 spans 15 residues. The CDR3 sequence: CASSQDRRNTGELFF. CDR3 sequence (DNA): TGCGCCAGCAGCCAAGATAGAAGGAACACCGGGGAGCTGTTTTTT.

This clone was seen only a few times. The chain joins TRBV28 to TRBJ1-4, with D tentatively TRBD1 (6 bases). This CDR3 is built from 15 residues. The V gene lost 6 bases and the J gene lost 7 bases, with 18 bases spanning the gap. CDR1 and CDR2 from the germline V gene are MDHEN and SYDVKM. The CDR3 DNA reads TGTGCCAGCAGCCCGGGAGGGGGGCTGTCTGAAAAACTGTTTTTT. It encodes CASSPGGGLSEKLFF.

This chain uses TRBV5-1 with TRBJ2-3; no reliable D call. CDR1 and CDR2 (germline): SGHRS, YFSETQ. Trimming cost V 1 base and J 2 bases, with 8 bases left between them. The CDR3 sequence is 14 residues long. CDR3 sequence: CASSLFVNTDTQYF. CDR3 DNA sequence: TGCGCCAGCAGCTTGTTCGTTAACACAGATACGCAGTATTTT.

This clone was detected only a few times. This sequence joins TRBV6-5 and TRBJ1-3; 7 nucleotides agree with TRBD1. The germline gives CDR1 MNHEY, CDR2 SVGAGI. This CDR3 has 15 residues. The junction had 9 bases not matched to a gene; V was cut back by 6 bases and J by 4 bases. CDR3 bases: TGTGCCAGCAGCCAGAAAGCGACAGGGGGAAACACCATATATTTT. Its translation: CASSQKATGGNTIYF.

V usage is TRBV5-1 and J usage is TRBJ2-3; 8 bases match TRBD2. The V gene's germline CDR1 is SGHRS and CDR2 YFSETQ. The CDR3 is 13 residues long. The V gene end was trimmed by 6 bases and the J gene end by 6 bases; junction bases not matched to a gene: 6. CDR3 sequence: CASKEPSGDTQYF. In nucleotides, the CDR3 is TGCGCCAGCAAAGAACCTAGCGGGGATACGCAGTATTTT.

This clone has just a few counts. V usage is TRBV19 and J usage is TRBJ1-1; weak D call: TRBD1 (5 bases). Trimming stripped 2 bases from V and 6 bases from J, with 16 bases between. CDR3 length: 15 amino acids. CDR1 LNHDA and CDR2 SQIVND come from the germline V gene (reference sequence). The DNA of the CDR3 is TGTGCCAGTAGTATAACGGCGGGGCTGGCGTCTGAAGCTTTCTTT. Its translation: CASSITAGLASEAFF.

CDR3 amino acids: CASSPRGVRENTIYF. The DNA of the CDR3 is TGTGCCAGTAGTCCCCGGGGAGTTCGGGAAAACACCATATATTTT. V gene TRBV19 combines with J gene TRBJ1-3; D not certain. With 5 bases removed from V and 6 bases from J, the gap between germline ends came to 17 bases. The V gene's germline CDR1 is LNHDA and CDR2 SQIVND (reference sequence). The CDR3 has 15 amino acids.

This chain connects TRBV7-3 to TRBJ2-2, with 9 bases identical to TRBD1. V dropped 7 bases and J dropped 4; count of bases not matched to a gene: 10. The germline V gene encodes CDR1 SGHTA and CDR2 FQGTGA. The CDR3 covers 16 residues. The CDR3: CASTEVRQGVTGELFF. DNA for the CDR3: TGTGCCAGCACAGAGGTCCGACAGGGGGTCACCGGGGAGCTGTTTTTT.

The chain combines TRBV9 with TRBJ1-1; tentatively, D is TRBD1 (6 bases). V lost 1 base and J 1 base, leaving 14 bases between the germline ends. The CDR3 length is 16 residues. Germline values: CDR1 SGDLS, CDR2 YYNGEE. For the CDR3, the DNA is TGTGCCAGCAGCGTATTAGGGGGACGGGCGAACACTGAAGCTTTCTTT. Protein product: CASSVLGGRANTEAFF.

V gene TRBV6-4 combines with J gene TRBJ2-5; tentatively, D is TRBD1 (6 bases). Germline-derived CDR1 and CDR2 are MRHNA and SNTAGT. The V and J ends lost 0 bases and 6 bases respectively, with 8 bases between them. This CDR3 is built from 13 residues. In DNA, the CDR3 is TGTGCCAGCAGTGACTCAGGGGGACAGACCCAGTACTTC. It translates to CASSDSGGQTQYF.

V usage is TRBV27 and J usage is TRBJ2-1, with D possibly being TRBD2 (5 bases). The germline V and J ends were trimmed by 3 bases and 8 bases, with 14 bases remaining between them. CDR1 and CDR2 from the germline V gene are MNHEY and SMNVEV (reference sequence). The CDR3 runs 14 residues. The CDR3 DNA sequence: TGTGCCAGCAGTTTCCCCTCGGGGAGCGATGAGCAGTTCTTC. It encodes CASSFPSGSDEQFF.

The V and J genes are TRBV28 and TRBJ1-2; D gene unclear. V was pared by 1 base and J by 4 bases, with 7 bases between. The CDR3 runs to 13 residues. Looked up from germline, CDR1 is MDHEN and CDR2 is SYDVKM. CDR3 bases: TGTGCCAGCAGTTTATCAACCAGCTATGGCTACACCTTC. Its protein product is CASSLSTSYGYTF.

The chain is built from TRBV14 and TRBJ2-7, with 8 bases identical to TRBD1. The CDR3 is made up of 15 amino acids. Germline V gives CDR1 SGHDN, CDR2 FVKESK. The junction had 3 bases not matched to a gene; V was cut back by 0 bases and J by 2 bases. The CDR3 here is CASSQDGTGTYEQYF. The CDR3 DNA is TGTGCCAGCAGCCAAGATGGGACAGGCACCTACGAGCAGTACTTC.